This T cell receptor beta chain came from a study of OX40 agonist ivuxolimab in advanced cancers. Looking at the study overall: Two patients with cutaneous melanoma and one with hepatocellular carcinoma, three in total, showed partial responses. Whole-study findings and limits: Dose levels from 0.1 to 3.0 mg/kg saw CD4+ and CD8+ blood T cells expand clonally by week 6.

Patients were excluded for autoimmune disease history or systemic immunosuppression. On cycle 4 day 1 and cycle 7 day 1, as well as at baseline, blood was sampled. This clone has just one count. The target antigen is unknown. Method: immunoSEQ multiplex PCR; TCRdb's copy keeps in-frame clones and lacks some. The table lists nearly 90,000 clones, about 87% of them singletons, with 1.5% to 2% in the top ten. In germline, CDR1 is PRHDT, CDR2 FYEKMQ (reference sequence). The CDR3 consists of 16 residues. V lost 0 bases and J 10 bases, leaving 21 bases between the germline ends. The sequence came from an adult with an advanced solid tumor such as melanoma, head and neck, liver or kidney cancer. The V call is TRBV13, the J call TRBJ1-1; tentatively, D is TRBD1 (5 bases). The sequences come from CD4+ or CD8+ T cells sorted from blood, collected in a trial of the OX40 agonist ivuxolimab. This chain's CDR3 is CASSLGYTERGVRAFF. The DNA for the CDR3 is TGTGCCAGCAGCTTAGGTTATACGGAGCGGGGGGTTCGAGCTTTCTTT.